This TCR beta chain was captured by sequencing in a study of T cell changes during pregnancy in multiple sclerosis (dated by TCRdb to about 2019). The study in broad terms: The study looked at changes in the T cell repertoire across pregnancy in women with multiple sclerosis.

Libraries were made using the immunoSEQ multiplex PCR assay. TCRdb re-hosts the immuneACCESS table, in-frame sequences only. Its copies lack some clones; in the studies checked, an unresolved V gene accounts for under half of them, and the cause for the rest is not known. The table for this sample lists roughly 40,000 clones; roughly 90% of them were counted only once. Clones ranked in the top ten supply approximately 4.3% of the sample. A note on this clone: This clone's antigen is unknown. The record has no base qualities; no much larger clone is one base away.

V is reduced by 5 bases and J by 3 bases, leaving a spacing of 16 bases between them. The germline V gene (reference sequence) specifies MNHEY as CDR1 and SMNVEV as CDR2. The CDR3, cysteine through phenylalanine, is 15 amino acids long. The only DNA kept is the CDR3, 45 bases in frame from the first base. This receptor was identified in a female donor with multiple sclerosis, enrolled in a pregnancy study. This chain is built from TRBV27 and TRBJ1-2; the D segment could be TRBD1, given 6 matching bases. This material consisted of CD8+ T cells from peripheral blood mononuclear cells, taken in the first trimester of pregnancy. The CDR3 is CASSPTGNGDYGYTF. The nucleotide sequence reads TGTGCCAGCAGTCCCACAGGGAATGGGGACTATGGCTACACCTTC.